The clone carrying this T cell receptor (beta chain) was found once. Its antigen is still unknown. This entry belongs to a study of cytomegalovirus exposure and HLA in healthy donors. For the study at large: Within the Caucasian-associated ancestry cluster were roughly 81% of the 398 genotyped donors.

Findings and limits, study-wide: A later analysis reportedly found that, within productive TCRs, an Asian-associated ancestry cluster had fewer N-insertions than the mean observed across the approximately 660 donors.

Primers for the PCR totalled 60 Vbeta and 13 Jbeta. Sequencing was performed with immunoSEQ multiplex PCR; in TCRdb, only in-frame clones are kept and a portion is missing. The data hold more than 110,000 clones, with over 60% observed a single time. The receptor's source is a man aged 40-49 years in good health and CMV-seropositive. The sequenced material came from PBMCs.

CDR3 protein: CASSIVGVNTEAFF. For the CDR3, the DNA is TGTGCCAGTAGTATAGTAGGGGTGAACACTGAAGCTTTCTTT. The chain couples TRBV19 to TRBJ1-1; tentatively, D is TRBD1 (5 bases). V lost 1 base and J lost 0, with 6 bases in between. The CDR3 has 14 amino acids. The germline gives CDR1 LNHDA, CDR2 SQIVND (reference sequence).